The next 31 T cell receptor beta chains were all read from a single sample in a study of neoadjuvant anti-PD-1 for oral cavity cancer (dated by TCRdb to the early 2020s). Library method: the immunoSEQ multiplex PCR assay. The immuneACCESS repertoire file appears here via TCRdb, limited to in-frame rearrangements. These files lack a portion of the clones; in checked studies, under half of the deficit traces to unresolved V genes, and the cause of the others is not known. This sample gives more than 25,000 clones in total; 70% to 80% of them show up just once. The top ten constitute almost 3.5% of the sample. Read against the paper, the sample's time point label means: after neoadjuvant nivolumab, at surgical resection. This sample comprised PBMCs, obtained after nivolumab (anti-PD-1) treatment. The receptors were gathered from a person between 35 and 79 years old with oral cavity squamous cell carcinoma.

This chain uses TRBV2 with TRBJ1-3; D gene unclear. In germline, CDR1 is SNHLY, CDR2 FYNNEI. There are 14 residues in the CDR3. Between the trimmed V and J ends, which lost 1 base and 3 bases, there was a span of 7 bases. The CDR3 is CASSEGTYGNTIYF. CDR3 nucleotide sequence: TGTGCCAGCAGTGAAGGGACGTATGGAAACACCATATATTTT.

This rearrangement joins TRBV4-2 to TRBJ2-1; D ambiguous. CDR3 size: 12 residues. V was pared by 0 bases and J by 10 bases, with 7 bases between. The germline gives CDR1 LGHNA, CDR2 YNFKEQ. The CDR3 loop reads CASSQESREQFF. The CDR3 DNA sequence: TGTGCCAGCAGCCAAGAGTCCCGGGAGCAGTTCTTC.

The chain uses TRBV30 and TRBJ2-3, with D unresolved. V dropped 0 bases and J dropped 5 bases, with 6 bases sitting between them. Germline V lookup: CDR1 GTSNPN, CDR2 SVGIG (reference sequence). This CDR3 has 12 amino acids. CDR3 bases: TGTGCCTGGAGTGTTTCTTTAGATACGCAGTATTTT. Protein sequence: CAWSVSLDTQYF.

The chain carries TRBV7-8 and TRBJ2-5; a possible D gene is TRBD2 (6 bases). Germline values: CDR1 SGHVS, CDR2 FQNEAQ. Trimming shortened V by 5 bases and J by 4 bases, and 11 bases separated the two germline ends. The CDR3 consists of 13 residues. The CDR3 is CASSDMGGETQYF. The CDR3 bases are TGTGCCAGCAGCGATATGGGGGGAGAGACCCAGTACTTC.

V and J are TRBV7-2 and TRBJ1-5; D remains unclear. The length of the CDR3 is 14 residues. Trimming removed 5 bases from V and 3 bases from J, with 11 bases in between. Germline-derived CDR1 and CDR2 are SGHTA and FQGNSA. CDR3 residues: CASSRGTVNQPQHF. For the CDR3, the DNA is TGTGCCAGCAGCCGGGGAACAGTCAATCAGCCCCAGCATTTT.

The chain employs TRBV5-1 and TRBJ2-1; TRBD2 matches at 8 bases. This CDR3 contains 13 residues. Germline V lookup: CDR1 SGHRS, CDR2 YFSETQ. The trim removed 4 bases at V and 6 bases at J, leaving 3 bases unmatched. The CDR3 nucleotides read TGCGCCAGCAGCATAGGGACTAGCAATGAGCAGTTCTTC. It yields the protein CASSIGTSNEQFF.

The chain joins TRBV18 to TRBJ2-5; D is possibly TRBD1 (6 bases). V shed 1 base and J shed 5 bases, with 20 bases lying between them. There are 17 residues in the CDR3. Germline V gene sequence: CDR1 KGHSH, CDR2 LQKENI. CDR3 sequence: CASSPQDGGLFEETQYF. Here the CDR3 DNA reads TGTGCCAGCTCACCACAGGATGGGGGCCTTTTCGAGGAGACCCAGTACTTC.

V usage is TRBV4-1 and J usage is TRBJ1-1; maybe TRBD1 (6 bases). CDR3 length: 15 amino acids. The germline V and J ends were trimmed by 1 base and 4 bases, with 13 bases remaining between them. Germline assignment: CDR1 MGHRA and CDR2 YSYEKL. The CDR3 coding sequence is TGCGCCAGCAGCCAAGGGAAAGGGGGGGGCACTGAAGCTTTCTTT. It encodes CASSQGKGGGTEAFF.

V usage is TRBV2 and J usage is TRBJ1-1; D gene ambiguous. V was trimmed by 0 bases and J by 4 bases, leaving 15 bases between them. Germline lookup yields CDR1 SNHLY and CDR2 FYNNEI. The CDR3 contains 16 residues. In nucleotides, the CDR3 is TGTGCCAGCAGTGAAGCAGCCGGGTCCCTCGGCACTGAAGCTTTCTTT. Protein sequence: CASSEAAGSLGTEAFF.

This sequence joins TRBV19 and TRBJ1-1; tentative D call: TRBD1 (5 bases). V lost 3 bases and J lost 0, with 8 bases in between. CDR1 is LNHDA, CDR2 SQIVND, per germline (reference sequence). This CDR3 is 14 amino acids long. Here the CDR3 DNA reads TGTGCCAGTAGTATTGGGACGGTGAACACTGAAGCTTTCTTT. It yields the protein CASSIGTVNTEAFF. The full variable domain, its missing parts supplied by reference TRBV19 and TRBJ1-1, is DGGITQSPKYLFRKEGQNVTLSCEQNLNHDAMYWYRQDPGQGLRLIYYSQIVNDFQKGDIAEGYSVSREKKESFPLTVTSAQKNPTAFYLCASSIGTVNTEAFFGQGTRLTVV.

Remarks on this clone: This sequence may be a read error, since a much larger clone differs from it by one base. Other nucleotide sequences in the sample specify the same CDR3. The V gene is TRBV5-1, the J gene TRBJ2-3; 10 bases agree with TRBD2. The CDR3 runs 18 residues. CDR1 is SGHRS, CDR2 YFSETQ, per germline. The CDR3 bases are TGCGCTAGCAGCTTGGCCCGCGGACTAGCGGCCCTCGACGATACGCAGTATTTT. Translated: CASSLARGLAALDDTQYF.

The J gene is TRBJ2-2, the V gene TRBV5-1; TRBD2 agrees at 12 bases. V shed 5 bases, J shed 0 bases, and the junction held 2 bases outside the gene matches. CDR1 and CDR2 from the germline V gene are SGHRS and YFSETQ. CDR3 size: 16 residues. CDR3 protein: CASSRTSGANTGELFF. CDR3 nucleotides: TGCGCCAGCAGTAGGACTAGCGGGGCGAACACCGGGGAGCTGTTTTTT.

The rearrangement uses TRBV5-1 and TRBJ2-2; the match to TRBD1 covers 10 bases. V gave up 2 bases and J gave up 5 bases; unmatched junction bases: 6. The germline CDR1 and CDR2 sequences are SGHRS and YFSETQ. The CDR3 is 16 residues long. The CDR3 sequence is CASSFPGQGSTGELFF. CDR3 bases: TGCGCCAGCAGCTTCCCGGGACAGGGGTCGACCGGGGAGCTGTTTTTT. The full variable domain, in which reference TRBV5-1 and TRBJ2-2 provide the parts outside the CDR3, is KAGVTQTPRYLIKTRGQQVTLSCSPISGHRSVSWYQQTPGQGLQFLFEYFSETQRNKGNFPGRFSGRQFSNSRSEMNVSTLELGDSALYLCASSFPGQGSTGELFFGEGSRLTVL.

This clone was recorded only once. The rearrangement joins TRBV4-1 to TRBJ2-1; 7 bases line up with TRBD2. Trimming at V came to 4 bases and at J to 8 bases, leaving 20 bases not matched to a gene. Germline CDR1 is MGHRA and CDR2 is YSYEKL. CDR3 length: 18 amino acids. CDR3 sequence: CASSLTVEPGTISYEQFF. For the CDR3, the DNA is TGCGCCAGCAGCCTAACTGTAGAGCCCGGGACTATTAGCTATGAGCAGTTCTTC.

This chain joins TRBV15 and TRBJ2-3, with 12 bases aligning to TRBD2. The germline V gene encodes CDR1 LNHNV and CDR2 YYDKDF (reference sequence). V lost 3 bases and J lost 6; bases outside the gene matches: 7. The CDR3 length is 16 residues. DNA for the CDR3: TGTGCCACCAGCAGCTCTAGCGGGGGGGCCGCGGATACGCAGTATTTT. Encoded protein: CATSSSSGGAADTQYF.

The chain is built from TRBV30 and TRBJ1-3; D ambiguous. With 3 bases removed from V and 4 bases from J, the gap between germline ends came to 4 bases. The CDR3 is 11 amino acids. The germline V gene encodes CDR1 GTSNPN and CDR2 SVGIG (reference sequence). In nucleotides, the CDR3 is TGTGCCTGGAGAACAGGAAACACCATATATTTT. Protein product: CAWRTGNTIYF.

CDR3 coding DNA: TGTGCCAGTAGTATCGGCACAGGTCGAGACACTGAAGCTTTCTTT. Translation gives CASSIGTGRDTEAFF. The chain uses TRBV19 and TRBJ1-1, with D possibly being TRBD1 (5 bases). Trimming took off 3 bases at V and 3 bases at J, with 14 bases between the two ends. This CDR3 has 15 amino acids. Germline values: CDR1 LNHDA, CDR2 SQIVND (reference sequence). Full variable domain (outside the CDR3, taken from reference TRBV19 and TRBJ1-1): DGGITQSPKYLFRKEGQNVTLSCEQNLNHDAMYWYRQDPGQGLRLIYYSQIVNDFQKGDIAEGYSVSREKKESFPLTVTSAQKNPTAFYLCASSIGTGRDTEAFFGQGTRLTVV.

The DNA for the CDR3 is TGCGCCAGCAGCTTGGATGACGGGGTTACACCCCTCCACTTT. It translates to CASSLDDGVTPLHF. The chain links TRBV5-1 to TRBJ1-6; D is unclear. Trimming stripped 0 bases from V and 11 bases from J, with 12 bases between. The germline gives CDR1 SGHRS, CDR2 YFSETQ. This CDR3 has 14 residues.

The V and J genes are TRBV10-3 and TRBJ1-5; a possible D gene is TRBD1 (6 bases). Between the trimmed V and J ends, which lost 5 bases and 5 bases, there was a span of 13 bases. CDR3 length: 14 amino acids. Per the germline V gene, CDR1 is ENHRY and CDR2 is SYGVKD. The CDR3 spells CAISPNRDDQPQHF. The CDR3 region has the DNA TGTGCCATCAGTCCAAACAGGGACGATCAGCCCCAGCATTTT.

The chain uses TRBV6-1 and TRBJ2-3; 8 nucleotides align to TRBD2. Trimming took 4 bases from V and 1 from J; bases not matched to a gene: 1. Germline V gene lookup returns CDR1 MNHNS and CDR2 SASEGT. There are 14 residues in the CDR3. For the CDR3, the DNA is TGTGCCAGCAGTGTAGCGGGGCGCACAGATACGCAGTATTTT. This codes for CASSVAGRTDTQYF.

DNA for the CDR3: TGTGCCATCACCCTTGCGACAGGACCGAACACTGAAGCTTTCTTT. This gives the protein CAITLATGPNTEAFF. The chain recombines TRBV10-3 with TRBJ1-1; TRBD1 is a possible D gene (6 bases). CDR1 is ENHRY and CDR2 is SYGVKD in the germline V gene. The V end lost 7 bases, the J end lost 1 base, and 16 bases lay between the germline ends. The CDR3 loop spans 15 amino acids.

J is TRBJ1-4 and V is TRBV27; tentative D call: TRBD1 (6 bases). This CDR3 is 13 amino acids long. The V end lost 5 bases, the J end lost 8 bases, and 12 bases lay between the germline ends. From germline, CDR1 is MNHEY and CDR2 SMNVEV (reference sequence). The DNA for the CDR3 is TGTGCCAGCAGTCAACAGGGTTACGAAAAACTGTTTTTT. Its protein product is CASSQQGYEKLFF.

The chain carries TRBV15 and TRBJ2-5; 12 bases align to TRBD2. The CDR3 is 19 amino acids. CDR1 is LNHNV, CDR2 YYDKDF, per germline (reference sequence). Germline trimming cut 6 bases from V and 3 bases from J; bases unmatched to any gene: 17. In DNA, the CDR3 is TGTGCCACCAGTAACTATTACAGGACTAGCGGGGCCCCGAAAGAGACCCAGTACTTC. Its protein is CATSNYYRTSGAPKETQYF.

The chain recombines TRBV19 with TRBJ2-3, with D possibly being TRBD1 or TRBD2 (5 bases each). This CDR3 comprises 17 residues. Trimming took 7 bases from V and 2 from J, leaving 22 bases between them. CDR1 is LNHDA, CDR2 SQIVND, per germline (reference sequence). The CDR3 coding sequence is TGTGCCAGTAAAAACATAAATCAAGGGACCACCACAGATACGCAGTATTTT. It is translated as CASKNINQGTTTDTQYF.

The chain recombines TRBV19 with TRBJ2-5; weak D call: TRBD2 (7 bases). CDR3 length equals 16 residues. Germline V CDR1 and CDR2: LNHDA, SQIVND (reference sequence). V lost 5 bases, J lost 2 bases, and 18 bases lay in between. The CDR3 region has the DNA TGTGCCAGTAGTCGCGGGGGCCTGCCAGGGCAAGAGACCCAGTACTTC. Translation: CASSRGGLPGQETQYF.

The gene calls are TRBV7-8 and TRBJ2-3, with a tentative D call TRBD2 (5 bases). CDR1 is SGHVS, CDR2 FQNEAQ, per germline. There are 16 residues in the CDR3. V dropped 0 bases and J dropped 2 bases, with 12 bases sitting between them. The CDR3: CASSLASGPSTDTQYF. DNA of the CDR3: TGTGCCAGCAGCTTAGCGAGCGGTCCCTCCACAGATACGCAGTATTTT.

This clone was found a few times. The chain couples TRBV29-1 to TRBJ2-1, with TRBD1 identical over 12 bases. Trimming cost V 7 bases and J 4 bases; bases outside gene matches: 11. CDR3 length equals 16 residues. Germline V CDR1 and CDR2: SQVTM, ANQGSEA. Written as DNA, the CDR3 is TGCAGCGGGACCGGGACAGGGGGCCTTAGGTACAATGAGCAGTTCTTC. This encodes CSGTGTGGLRYNEQFF.

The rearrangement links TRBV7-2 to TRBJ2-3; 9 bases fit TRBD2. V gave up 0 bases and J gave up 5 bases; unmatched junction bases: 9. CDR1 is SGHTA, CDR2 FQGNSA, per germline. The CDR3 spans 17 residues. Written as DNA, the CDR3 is TGTGCCAGCAGCTTAGCGGCTAGCGGGGCCGTCAGAGATACGCAGTATTTT. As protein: CASSLAASGAVRDTQYF.

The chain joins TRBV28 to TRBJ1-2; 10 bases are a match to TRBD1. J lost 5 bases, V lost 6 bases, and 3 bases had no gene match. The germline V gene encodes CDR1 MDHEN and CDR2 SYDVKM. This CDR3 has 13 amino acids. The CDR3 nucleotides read TGTGCCAGCAGCCTGGGACAGGGGTATGGCTACACCTTC. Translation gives CASSLGQGYGYTF.

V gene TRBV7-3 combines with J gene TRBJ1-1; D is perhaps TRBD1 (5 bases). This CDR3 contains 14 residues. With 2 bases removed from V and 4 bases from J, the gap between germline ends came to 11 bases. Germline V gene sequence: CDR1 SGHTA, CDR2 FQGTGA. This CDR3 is CASSLFGASTEAFF. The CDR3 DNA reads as TGTGCCAGCAGCTTATTCGGGGCTTCCACTGAAGCTTTCTTT.

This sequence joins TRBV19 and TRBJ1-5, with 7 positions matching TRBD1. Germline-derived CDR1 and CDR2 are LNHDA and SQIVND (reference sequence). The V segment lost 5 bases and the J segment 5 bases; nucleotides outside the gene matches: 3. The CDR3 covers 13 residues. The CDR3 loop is CASSLTGYQPQHF. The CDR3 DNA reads TGTGCCAGTAGTTTGACAGGGTATCAGCCCCAGCATTTT.